These 23 T cell receptor beta chains share one sample of origin, sequenced in a study of T-cell reconstitution after alpha-beta-depleted transplantation in children. Unique molecular identifiers tagged the TCRbeta library. TCRdb independently ran MiXCR on the PCR reads; one entry per CDR3 protein. The sample gives about 420,000 distinct CDR3 sequences, roughly 17% of which show up once; over 25% is in the top ten. The input for sequencing was PBMCs, mostly from graft donor cells, taken 360 days after TCRalphabeta/CD19-depleted stem cell transplant. The receptors were sampled from a boy younger than two who had a stem cell transplant for Wiskott-Aldrich syndrome, so the T cells may come from the graft donor.

The V gene is TRBV10-3, the J gene TRBJ2-3; D is undetermined. The CDR3 has 17 residues. Per the germline V gene, CDR1 is ENHRY and CDR2 is SYGVKD. V lost 5 bases to trimming and J lost 2 bases, with 20 bases between them. CDR3 nucleotide sequence: TGTGCCATCAGTAAAACCCCGACGGGCAGATACACAGATACGCAGTATTTT. It translates to CAISKTPTGRYTDTQYF.

This chain links TRBV6-2 or TRBV6-3 with TRBJ1-1; 8 nucleotides align to TRBD1. Germline loops: CDR1 MNHEY, CDR2 SVGEGT. The V gene end was trimmed by 0 bases and the J gene end by 4 bases; junction bases not matched to a gene: 7. The CDR3 has 16 amino acids. CDR3: CASSYSGQGGCTEAFF. The CDR3 DNA sequence: TGTGCCAGCAGTTACTCCGGACAGGGTGGTTGCACTGAAGCTTTCTTT.

This chain uses TRBV4-1 with TRBJ2-3; 7 bases are a match to TRBD1. This CDR3 contains 16 residues. Germline values: CDR1 MGHRA, CDR2 YSYEKL. J gave up 7 bases and V 2 bases, and 12 bases lay outside the gene matches. CDR3 sequence reads: CASSQRQGDKRNTQYF. For the CDR3, the DNA is TGCGCCAGCAGCCAAAGACAGGGAGATAAACGCAATACGCAGTATTTT.

The V and J genes are TRBV7-8 and TRBJ1-6; no clear D. Trimming removed 5 bases at V and 1 base at J, with 12 bases between. Germline lookup yields CDR1 SGHVS and CDR2 FQNEAQ. The length of the CDR3 is 16 residues. The CDR3 loop is CASSLEVGSYNSPLHF. The CDR3 region has the DNA TGTGCCAGCAGCCTTGAAGTTGGTTCCTATAATTCACCCCTCCACTTT.

This clonotype was seen a few times. The chain joins TRBV25-1 to TRBJ1-1; D unresolved. V lost 6 bases and J lost 1, with 9 bases in between. The germline gives CDR1 MGHDK, CDR2 SYGVNS. CDR3 size: 13 residues. The CDR3 nucleotides read TGTGCCAGCAGGAGTACTTCGAACACTGAAGCTTTCTTT. It codes for CASRSTSNTEAFF.

This chain links TRBV2 with TRBJ1-1; the D is unclear. Germline V gene data show CDR1 as SNHLY and CDR2 as FYNNEI. The length of the CDR3 is 13 residues. V gave up 5 bases and J gave up 1 base, with 8 bases separating them. The DNA of the CDR3 is TGTGCCAGCAGTACAGAGTCGAACACTGAAGCTTTCTTT. Its translation is CASSTESNTEAFF.

This clonotype was recorded at least ten times. The rearrangement links TRBV12-3 or TRBV12-4 to TRBJ2-3; TRBD2 agrees at 8 bases. V dropped 3 bases and J dropped 9; count of bases not matched to a gene: 11. The CDR3 has 15 amino acids. CDR3 sequence: CASSLGSGGRRTQYF. The CDR3 coding sequence is TGTGCCAGCAGTTTGGGCAGCGGGGGCCGGCGGACGCAGTATTTT.

The V gene is TRBV6-1, the J gene TRBJ2-7, with D tentatively TRBD2 (7 bases). Germline CDR1 MNHNS, CDR2 SASEGT. Trimming shortened V by 5 bases and J by 0 bases, and 17 bases separated the two germline ends. The CDR3 is 16 residues long. CDR3 coding DNA: TGTGCCAGCAGTCTGGGGGGCGGGGGCCTCTCCTACGAGCAGTACTTC. This translates into CASSLGGGGLSYEQYF.

This clonotype turned up a few times. The chain recombines TRBV10-1 with TRBJ2-1; D remains ambiguous. The CDR3 is 15 amino acids. Germline lookup yields CDR1 WNHNN and CDR2 SYGVQD (reference sequence). Deletions cut 5 bases from V and 6 bases from J, with 17 bases between. DNA for the CDR3: TGCGCCAGCAGTTCCAAGCGAATTTTGGGCAATGAGCAGTTCTTC. This translates into CASSSKRILGNEQFF.

J is TRBJ2-7 and V is TRBV15; 9 bases map to TRBD1. The CDR3 is made up of 15 amino acids. CDR1 LNHNV and CDR2 YYDKDF come from the germline V gene (reference sequence). J gave up 1 base and V 1 base, and 2 bases lay outside the gene matches. The CDR3 sequence: CATSRGGTGSYEQYF. The CDR3 nucleotides read TGTGCCACCAGCAGAGGCGGGACAGGGTCCTACGAGCAGTACTTC.

This clonotype was seen a few times. The chain couples TRBV10-3 to TRBJ1-1; D ambiguous. Germline lookup yields CDR1 ENHRY and CDR2 SYGVKD. This CDR3 region has 12 residues. Trimming left V 6 bases short and J 3 bases short, with 8 bases between. The CDR3 nucleotides are TGTGCCATCAGGGAACACGACACTGAAGCTTTCTTT. Its protein is CAIREHDTEAFF.

This clonotype appeared a few times. The rearrangement links TRBV7-8 to TRBJ2-7; 12 bases agree with TRBD2. The CDR3 sequence is 15 residues long. The trim removed 5 bases at V and 4 bases at J, leaving 6 bases unmatched. Germline V gene lookup returns CDR1 SGHVS and CDR2 FQNEAQ. The CDR3 DNA reads as TGTGCCAGCAGCCGCGGACTAGCGGGACGGTACGAGCAGTACTTC. As protein: CASSRGLAGRYEQYF.

This clonotype was detected only once. The gene calls are TRBV18 and TRBJ2-5; the D gene is possibly TRBD2 (5 bases). CDR3 length: 13 residues. Germline CDR1 KGHSH, CDR2 LQKENI. V was clipped by 1 base and J by 7 bases, with 10 bases between them. The CDR3 spells CASSPHPGGTQYF. The CDR3 coding sequence is TGTGCCAGCTCACCACACCCTGGAGGGACCCAGTACTTC.

The J gene is TRBJ2-3, the V gene TRBV29-1; the match to TRBD2 covers 12 bases. The germline V gene has CDR1 SQVTM and CDR2 ANQGSEA. V lost 7 bases to trimming and J lost 4 bases; unmatched junction nucleotides: 12. This CDR3 is built from 16 residues. CDR3 residues: CSAASGRVHIADTQYF. The CDR3, as DNA: TGCAGCGCCGCTAGCGGGAGGGTCCATATTGCAGATACGCAGTATTTT.

This clonotype occurred many times. The V call is TRBV12-3 or TRBV12-4, the J call TRBJ2-1; 11 bases match TRBD2. Germline trimming cut 7 bases from V and 3 bases from J; bases unmatched to any gene: 5. This CDR3 has 15 amino acids. The CDR3 protein is CASTPGTSGYNEQFF. As DNA, the CDR3 is TGTGCCAGCACCCCCGGGACTAGCGGCTACAATGAGCAGTTCTTC.

This clonotype was found many times. The V and J genes are TRBV20-1 and TRBJ1-5, with D unclear. V was trimmed by 3 bases and J by 0 bases, leaving 6 bases between them. Germline V CDR1 and CDR2: DFQATT, SNEGSKA (reference sequence). The CDR3 has 13 amino acids. CDR3 sequence: CSARPDSNQPQHF. Here the CDR3 DNA reads TGCAGTGCTAGGCCGGATAGCAATCAGCCCCAGCATTTT.

There are a few counts of this clonotype. This chain joins TRBV29-1 and TRBJ1-4; 7 nucleotides match TRBD1. V shed 7 bases and J 4 bases; nucleotides not matched to a gene: 9. The CDR3 extends over 14 amino acids. The germline CDR1 and CDR2 sequences are SQVTM and ANQGSEA. The CDR3 bases are TGCAGCGCCAGGACAGGCACCTTTAATGAAAAACTGTTTTTT. Translation gives CSARTGTFNEKLFF.

This clonotype was detected a few times. The gene calls are TRBV3-1 and TRBJ2-3; D might be TRBD2 (6 bases). CDR1 and CDR2 (germline): LGHDT, YNNKEL (reference sequence). Trimming shortened V by 2 bases and J by 2 bases, and 17 bases separated the two germline ends. CDR3 length equals 17 residues. CDR3 bases: TGTGCCAGCAGCCAAATCGTAGGGACTTCCTACACAGATACGCAGTATTTT. Translating gives CASSQIVGTSYTDTQYF.

The rearrangement joins TRBV7-9 to TRBJ2-7; 7 nucleotides align to TRBD2. V shed 3 bases, J shed 5 bases, and the junction held 7 bases outside the gene matches. The germline V gene encodes CDR1 SEHNR and CDR2 FQNEAQ (reference sequence). This CDR3 comprises 14 residues. This CDR3 reads CASSFWEGPDEQYF. The CDR3 DNA reads TGTGCCAGCAGCTTTTGGGAGGGCCCGGACGAGCAGTACTTC.

The chain links TRBV5-1 to TRBJ2-3, with D possibly matching TRBD2 (6 bases). Trimming took off 2 bases at V and 4 bases at J, with 8 bases between the two ends. This CDR3 spans 13 amino acids. Germline CDR1 reads SGHRS; CDR2 reads YFSETQ. CDR3: CASSFPGADTQYF. For the CDR3, the DNA is TGCGCCAGCAGCTTCCCGGGAGCAGATACGCAGTATTTT.

A few counts support this clonotype. V and J are TRBV13 and TRBJ1-4, with D unresolved. The CDR3 has 16 residues. Germline lookup yields CDR1 PRHDT and CDR2 FYEKMQ (reference sequence). V shed 4 bases and J shed 0 bases, with 12 bases lying between them. The CDR3 DNA reads TGTGCCAGCAGCTCCGCGGGCGCAGCAACTAATGAAAAACTGTTTTTT. It encodes CASSSAGAATNEKLFF.

The chain combines TRBV4-3 with TRBJ2-2, with D unclear. The CDR3 consists of 15 residues. In germline, CDR1 is LGHNA, CDR2 YSLEER. V lost 0 bases, J lost 5 bases, and 10 bases lay in between. The CDR3 protein is CASSQEPRWTGELFF. For the CDR3, the DNA is TGCGCCAGCAGCCAAGAACCCCGATGGACCGGGGAGCTGTTTTTT.

The J gene is TRBJ1-1, the V gene TRBV10-2; possibly TRBD1 for D (5 bases). Looked up from germline, CDR1 is WSHSY and CDR2 is SAAADI. V lost 3 bases, J lost 6 bases, and 11 bases lay in between. The CDR3 extends over 13 amino acids. In nucleotides, the CDR3 is TGCGCCAGCAGTGATTGGGAGGGGTCTGAAGCTTTCTTT. It yields the protein CASSDWEGSEAFF.